This T cell receptor beta chain comes out of a study of blood T cell repertoires in COVID-19. For the study at large: T cells, B-cell-depleted T cells, or PBMCs supplied cDNA or gDNA.

This CDR3 contains 14 residues. V was cut by 7 bases and J by 4 bases, with 16 bases left in between. CDR1 and CDR2 (germline): MDHEN, SYDVKM. The method was immunoSEQ multiplex PCR; TCRdb's version includes in-frame clones alone and lacks a portion of them. This sample has roughly 240,000 clones; approximately 82% occur once, and the top ten carry 2% to 2.5%. The rearrangement uses TRBV28 and TRBJ1-1; TRBD1 might be the D (5 bases). The sequenced material came from peripheral blood. This receptor was taken from a man in his forties who had recovered from COVID-19. CDR3 loop: CASIPRGGSTEAFF. DNA of the CDR3: TGTGCCAGCATCCCTCGGGGGGGTAGCACTGAAGCTTTCTTT.